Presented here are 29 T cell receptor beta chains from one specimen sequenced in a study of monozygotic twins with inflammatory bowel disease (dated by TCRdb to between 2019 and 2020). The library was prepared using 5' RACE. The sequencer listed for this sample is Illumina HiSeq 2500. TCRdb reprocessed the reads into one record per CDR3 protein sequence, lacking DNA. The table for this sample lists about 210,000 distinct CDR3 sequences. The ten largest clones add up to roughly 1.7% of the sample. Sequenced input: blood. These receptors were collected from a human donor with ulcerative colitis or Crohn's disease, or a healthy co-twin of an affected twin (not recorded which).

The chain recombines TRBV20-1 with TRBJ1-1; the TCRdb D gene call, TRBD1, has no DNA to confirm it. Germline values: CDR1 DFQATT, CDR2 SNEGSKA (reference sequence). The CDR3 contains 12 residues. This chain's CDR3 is CSAKGQITEAFF.

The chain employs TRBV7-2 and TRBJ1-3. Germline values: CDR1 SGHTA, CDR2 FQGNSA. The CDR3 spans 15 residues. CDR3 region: CASSFWGLTGNTIYF.

The CDR3 sequence: CASSYDEGMDTEAFF. The chain links TRBV6-5 to TRBJ1-1; TCRdb returns TRBD1, unconfirmable since there is no DNA. Germline V CDR1 and CDR2: MNHEY, SVGAGI. The CDR3 covers 15 residues.

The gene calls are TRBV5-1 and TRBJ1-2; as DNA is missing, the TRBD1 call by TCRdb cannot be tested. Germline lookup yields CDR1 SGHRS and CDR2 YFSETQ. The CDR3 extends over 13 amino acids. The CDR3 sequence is CASSSLQGSGYTF.

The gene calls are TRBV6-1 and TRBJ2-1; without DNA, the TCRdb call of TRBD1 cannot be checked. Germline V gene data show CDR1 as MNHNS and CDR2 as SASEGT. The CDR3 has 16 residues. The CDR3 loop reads CASSEVDSWNYNEQFF.

The CDR3: CASSTVTDTQYF. The rearrangement links TRBV9 to TRBJ2-3. The CDR3 sequence is 12 residues long. Germline V gene sequence: CDR1 SGDLS, CDR2 YYNGEE.

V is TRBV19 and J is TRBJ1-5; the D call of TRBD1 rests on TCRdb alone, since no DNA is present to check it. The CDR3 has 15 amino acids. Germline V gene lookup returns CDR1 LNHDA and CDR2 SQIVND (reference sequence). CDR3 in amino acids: CASSIGRVGNQPQHF.

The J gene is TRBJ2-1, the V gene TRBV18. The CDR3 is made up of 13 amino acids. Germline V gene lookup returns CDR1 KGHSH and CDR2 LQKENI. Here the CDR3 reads CASSPNLYNEQFF. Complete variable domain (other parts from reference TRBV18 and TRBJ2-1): NAGVMQNPRHLVRRRGQEARLRCSPMKGHSHVYWYRQLPEEGLKFMVYLQKENIIDESGMPKERFSAEFPKEGPSILRIQQVVRGDSAAYFCASSPNLYNEQFFGPGTRLTVL.

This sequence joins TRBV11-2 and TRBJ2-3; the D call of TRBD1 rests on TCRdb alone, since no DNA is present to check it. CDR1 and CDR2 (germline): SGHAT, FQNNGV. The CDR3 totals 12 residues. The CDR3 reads CASSPGATTQYF. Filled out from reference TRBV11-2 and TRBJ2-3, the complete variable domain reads EAGVAQSPRYKIIEKRQSVAFWCNPISGHATLYWYQQILGQGPKLLIQFQNNGVVDDSQLPKDRFSAERLKGVDSTLKIQPAKLEDSAVYLCASSPGATTQYFGPGTRLTVL.

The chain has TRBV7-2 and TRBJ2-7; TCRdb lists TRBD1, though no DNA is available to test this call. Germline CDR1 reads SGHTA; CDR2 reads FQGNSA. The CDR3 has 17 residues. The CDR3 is CASSFAGRGGRGYEQYF.

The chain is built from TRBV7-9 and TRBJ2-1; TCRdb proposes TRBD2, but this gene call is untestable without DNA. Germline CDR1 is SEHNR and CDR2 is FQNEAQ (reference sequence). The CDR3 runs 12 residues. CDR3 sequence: CASSLQRNEQFF.

CDR3 sequence: CASSSTGFNYGYTF. The genes are TRBV6-6 and TRBJ1-2; TCRdb selects TRBD1, and the lack of DNA leaves this call unchecked. This CDR3 is built from 14 residues. Germline V gene sequence: CDR1 MNHNY, CDR2 SVGAGI (reference sequence).

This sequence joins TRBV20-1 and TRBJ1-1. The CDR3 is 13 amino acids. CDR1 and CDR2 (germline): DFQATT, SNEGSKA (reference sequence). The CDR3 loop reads CSARKDIGTEAFF.

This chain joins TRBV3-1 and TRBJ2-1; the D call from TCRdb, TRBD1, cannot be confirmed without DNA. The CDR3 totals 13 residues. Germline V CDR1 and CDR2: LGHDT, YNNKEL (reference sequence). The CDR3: CASSLPHHNEQFF.

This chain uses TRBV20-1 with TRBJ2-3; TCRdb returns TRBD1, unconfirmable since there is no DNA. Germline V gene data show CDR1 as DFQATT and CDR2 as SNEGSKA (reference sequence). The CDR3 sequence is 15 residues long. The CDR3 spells CSAGDEKTGRDTQYF.

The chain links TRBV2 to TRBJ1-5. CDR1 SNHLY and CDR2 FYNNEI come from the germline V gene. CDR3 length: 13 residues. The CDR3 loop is CASTTRGVQPQHF.

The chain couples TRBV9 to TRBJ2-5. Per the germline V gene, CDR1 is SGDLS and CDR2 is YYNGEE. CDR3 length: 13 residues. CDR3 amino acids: CASSHRSEETQYF. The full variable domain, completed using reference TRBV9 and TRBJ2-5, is DSGVTQTPKHLITATGQRVTLRCSPRSGDLSVYWYQQSLDQGLQFLIQYYNGEERAKGNILERFSAQQFPDLHSELNLSSLELGDSALYFCASSHRSEETQYFGPGTRLLVL.

CDR3: CASSSGLRSYEQYF. The gene calls are TRBV7-9 and TRBJ2-7; TCRdb gives TRBD2 as the D gene, but with no DNA this cannot be confirmed. Germline values: CDR1 SEHNR, CDR2 FQNEAQ (reference sequence). This CDR3 region has 14 residues.

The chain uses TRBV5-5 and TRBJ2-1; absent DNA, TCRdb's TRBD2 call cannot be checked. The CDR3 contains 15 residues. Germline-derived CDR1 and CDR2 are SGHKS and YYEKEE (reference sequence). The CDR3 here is CASSLIAGKNNEQFF.

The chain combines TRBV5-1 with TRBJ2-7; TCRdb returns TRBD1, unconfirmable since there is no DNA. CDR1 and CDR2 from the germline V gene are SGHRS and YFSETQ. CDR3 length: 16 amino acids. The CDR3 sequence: CASSTGQGSEAYEQYF.

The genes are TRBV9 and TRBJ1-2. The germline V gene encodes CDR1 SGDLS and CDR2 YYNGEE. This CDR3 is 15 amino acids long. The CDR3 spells CASSVAFQGTYGYTF.

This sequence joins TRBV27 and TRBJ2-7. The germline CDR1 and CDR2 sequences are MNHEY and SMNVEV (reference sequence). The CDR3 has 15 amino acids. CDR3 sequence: CASSLSGSSSYEQYF.

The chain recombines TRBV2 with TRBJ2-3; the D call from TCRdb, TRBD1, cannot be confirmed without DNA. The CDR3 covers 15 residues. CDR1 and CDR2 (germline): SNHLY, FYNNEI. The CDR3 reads CASRRPGQGSDTQYF.

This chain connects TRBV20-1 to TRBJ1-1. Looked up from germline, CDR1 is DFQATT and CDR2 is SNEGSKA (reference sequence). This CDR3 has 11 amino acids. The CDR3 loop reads CSARARVGAFF.

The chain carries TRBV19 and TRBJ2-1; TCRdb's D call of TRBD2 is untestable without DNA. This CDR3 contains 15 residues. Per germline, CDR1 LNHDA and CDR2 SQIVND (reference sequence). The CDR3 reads CASSKGRGEAFEQFF.

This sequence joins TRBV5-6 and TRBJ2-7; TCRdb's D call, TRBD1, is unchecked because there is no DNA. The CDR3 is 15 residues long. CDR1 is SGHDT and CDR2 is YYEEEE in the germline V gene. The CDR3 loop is CASSGTGGATYEQYF.

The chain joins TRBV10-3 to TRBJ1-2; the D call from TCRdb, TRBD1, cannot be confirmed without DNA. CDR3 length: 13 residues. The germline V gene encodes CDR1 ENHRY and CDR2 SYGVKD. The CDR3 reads CATMGGQYYGYTF.

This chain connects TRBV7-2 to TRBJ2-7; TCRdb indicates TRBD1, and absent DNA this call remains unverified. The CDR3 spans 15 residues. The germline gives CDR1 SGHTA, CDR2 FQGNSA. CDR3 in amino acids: CASSLGAGAFYEQYF.

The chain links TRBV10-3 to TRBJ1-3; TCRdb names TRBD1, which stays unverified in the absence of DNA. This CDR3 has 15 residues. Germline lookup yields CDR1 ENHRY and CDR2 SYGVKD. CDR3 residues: CAIFLRVSSGNTIYF.